The TCR beta chain described here comes from a study of T cells after yellow fever vaccination. TCRdb used MiXCR to reprocess the 5' RACE reads, holding one entry per CDR3 protein. The sample records hundreds of thousands of distinct CDR3 sequences, approximately 10% being singletons. After removal of 0 bases from V and 2 bases from J, the junction contained 1 base not matched to a gene. Germline CDR1 reads DFQATT; CDR2 reads SNEGSKA (reference sequence). The CDR3 spans 15 residues. J is TRBJ2-3 and V is TRBV20-1; 11 bases map to TRBD2. This clonotype originated in a young man who received the YFV17D yellow fever vaccine. The source was CD4+ T cells sorted from PBMCs, collected 5 days after the yellow fever booster vaccination. The CDR3 coding sequence is TGCAGTGCTAGAGATAGCGGGGGGGCCACAGATACGCAGTATTTT. Its protein is CSARDSGGATDTQYF.